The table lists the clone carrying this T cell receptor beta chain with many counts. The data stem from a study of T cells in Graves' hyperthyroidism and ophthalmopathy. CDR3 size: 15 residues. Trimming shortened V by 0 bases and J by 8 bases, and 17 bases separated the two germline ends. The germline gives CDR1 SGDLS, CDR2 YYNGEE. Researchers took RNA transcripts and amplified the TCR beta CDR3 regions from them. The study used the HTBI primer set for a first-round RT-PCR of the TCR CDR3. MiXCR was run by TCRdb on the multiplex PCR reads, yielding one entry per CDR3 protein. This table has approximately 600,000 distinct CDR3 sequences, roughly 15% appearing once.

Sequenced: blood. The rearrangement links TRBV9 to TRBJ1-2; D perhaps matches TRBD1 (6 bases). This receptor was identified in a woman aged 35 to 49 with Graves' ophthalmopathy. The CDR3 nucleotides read TGTGCCAGCAGCGTAGGGCTGACAGGTGGCGGCGGCTACACCTTC. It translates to CASSVGLTGGGGYTF. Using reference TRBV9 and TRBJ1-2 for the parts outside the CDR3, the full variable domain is DSGVTQTPKHLITATGQRVTLRCSPRSGDLSVYWYQQSLDQGLQFLIQYYNGEERAKGNILERFSAQQFPDLHSELNLSSLELGDSALYFCASSVGLTGGGGYTFGSGTRLTVV.